The clone carrying this T cell receptor (beta chain) appeared once. Its specificity is unknown. The sample belongs to a study of T-cell memory formation after mild COVID-19. General study findings and limits: Clones that contracted from day 15 to 85 had balanced CD4/CD8; later expanders were CD4+ biased. The study found contracting CD4+ clones mainly in CM and EM and contracting CD8+ clones in EMRA.

CDR3 length: 15 residues. Germline lookup yields CDR1 PRHDT and CDR2 FYEKMQ (reference sequence). V was pared by 5 bases and J by 1 base, with 14 bases between. TCRdb used MiXCR to reprocess the 5' RACE reads, holding one entry per CDR3 protein. The table shows hundreds of thousands of distinct CDR3 sequences, with 16% occurring only once. The sequenced sample was PBMCs or a T cell subset sorted from them (not recorded which). V is TRBV13 and J is TRBJ1-1; weak D call: TRBD1 (6 bases). The TCR sequence derives from a man aged 18 to 30 who had mild COVID-19 (a few samples of this study predate the infection). Cell type and time point are not known. In nucleotides, the CDR3 is TGTGCCAGCAGCGGACGACAACAGGGGAACACTGAAGCTTTCTTT. Protein: CASSGRQQGNTEAFF.